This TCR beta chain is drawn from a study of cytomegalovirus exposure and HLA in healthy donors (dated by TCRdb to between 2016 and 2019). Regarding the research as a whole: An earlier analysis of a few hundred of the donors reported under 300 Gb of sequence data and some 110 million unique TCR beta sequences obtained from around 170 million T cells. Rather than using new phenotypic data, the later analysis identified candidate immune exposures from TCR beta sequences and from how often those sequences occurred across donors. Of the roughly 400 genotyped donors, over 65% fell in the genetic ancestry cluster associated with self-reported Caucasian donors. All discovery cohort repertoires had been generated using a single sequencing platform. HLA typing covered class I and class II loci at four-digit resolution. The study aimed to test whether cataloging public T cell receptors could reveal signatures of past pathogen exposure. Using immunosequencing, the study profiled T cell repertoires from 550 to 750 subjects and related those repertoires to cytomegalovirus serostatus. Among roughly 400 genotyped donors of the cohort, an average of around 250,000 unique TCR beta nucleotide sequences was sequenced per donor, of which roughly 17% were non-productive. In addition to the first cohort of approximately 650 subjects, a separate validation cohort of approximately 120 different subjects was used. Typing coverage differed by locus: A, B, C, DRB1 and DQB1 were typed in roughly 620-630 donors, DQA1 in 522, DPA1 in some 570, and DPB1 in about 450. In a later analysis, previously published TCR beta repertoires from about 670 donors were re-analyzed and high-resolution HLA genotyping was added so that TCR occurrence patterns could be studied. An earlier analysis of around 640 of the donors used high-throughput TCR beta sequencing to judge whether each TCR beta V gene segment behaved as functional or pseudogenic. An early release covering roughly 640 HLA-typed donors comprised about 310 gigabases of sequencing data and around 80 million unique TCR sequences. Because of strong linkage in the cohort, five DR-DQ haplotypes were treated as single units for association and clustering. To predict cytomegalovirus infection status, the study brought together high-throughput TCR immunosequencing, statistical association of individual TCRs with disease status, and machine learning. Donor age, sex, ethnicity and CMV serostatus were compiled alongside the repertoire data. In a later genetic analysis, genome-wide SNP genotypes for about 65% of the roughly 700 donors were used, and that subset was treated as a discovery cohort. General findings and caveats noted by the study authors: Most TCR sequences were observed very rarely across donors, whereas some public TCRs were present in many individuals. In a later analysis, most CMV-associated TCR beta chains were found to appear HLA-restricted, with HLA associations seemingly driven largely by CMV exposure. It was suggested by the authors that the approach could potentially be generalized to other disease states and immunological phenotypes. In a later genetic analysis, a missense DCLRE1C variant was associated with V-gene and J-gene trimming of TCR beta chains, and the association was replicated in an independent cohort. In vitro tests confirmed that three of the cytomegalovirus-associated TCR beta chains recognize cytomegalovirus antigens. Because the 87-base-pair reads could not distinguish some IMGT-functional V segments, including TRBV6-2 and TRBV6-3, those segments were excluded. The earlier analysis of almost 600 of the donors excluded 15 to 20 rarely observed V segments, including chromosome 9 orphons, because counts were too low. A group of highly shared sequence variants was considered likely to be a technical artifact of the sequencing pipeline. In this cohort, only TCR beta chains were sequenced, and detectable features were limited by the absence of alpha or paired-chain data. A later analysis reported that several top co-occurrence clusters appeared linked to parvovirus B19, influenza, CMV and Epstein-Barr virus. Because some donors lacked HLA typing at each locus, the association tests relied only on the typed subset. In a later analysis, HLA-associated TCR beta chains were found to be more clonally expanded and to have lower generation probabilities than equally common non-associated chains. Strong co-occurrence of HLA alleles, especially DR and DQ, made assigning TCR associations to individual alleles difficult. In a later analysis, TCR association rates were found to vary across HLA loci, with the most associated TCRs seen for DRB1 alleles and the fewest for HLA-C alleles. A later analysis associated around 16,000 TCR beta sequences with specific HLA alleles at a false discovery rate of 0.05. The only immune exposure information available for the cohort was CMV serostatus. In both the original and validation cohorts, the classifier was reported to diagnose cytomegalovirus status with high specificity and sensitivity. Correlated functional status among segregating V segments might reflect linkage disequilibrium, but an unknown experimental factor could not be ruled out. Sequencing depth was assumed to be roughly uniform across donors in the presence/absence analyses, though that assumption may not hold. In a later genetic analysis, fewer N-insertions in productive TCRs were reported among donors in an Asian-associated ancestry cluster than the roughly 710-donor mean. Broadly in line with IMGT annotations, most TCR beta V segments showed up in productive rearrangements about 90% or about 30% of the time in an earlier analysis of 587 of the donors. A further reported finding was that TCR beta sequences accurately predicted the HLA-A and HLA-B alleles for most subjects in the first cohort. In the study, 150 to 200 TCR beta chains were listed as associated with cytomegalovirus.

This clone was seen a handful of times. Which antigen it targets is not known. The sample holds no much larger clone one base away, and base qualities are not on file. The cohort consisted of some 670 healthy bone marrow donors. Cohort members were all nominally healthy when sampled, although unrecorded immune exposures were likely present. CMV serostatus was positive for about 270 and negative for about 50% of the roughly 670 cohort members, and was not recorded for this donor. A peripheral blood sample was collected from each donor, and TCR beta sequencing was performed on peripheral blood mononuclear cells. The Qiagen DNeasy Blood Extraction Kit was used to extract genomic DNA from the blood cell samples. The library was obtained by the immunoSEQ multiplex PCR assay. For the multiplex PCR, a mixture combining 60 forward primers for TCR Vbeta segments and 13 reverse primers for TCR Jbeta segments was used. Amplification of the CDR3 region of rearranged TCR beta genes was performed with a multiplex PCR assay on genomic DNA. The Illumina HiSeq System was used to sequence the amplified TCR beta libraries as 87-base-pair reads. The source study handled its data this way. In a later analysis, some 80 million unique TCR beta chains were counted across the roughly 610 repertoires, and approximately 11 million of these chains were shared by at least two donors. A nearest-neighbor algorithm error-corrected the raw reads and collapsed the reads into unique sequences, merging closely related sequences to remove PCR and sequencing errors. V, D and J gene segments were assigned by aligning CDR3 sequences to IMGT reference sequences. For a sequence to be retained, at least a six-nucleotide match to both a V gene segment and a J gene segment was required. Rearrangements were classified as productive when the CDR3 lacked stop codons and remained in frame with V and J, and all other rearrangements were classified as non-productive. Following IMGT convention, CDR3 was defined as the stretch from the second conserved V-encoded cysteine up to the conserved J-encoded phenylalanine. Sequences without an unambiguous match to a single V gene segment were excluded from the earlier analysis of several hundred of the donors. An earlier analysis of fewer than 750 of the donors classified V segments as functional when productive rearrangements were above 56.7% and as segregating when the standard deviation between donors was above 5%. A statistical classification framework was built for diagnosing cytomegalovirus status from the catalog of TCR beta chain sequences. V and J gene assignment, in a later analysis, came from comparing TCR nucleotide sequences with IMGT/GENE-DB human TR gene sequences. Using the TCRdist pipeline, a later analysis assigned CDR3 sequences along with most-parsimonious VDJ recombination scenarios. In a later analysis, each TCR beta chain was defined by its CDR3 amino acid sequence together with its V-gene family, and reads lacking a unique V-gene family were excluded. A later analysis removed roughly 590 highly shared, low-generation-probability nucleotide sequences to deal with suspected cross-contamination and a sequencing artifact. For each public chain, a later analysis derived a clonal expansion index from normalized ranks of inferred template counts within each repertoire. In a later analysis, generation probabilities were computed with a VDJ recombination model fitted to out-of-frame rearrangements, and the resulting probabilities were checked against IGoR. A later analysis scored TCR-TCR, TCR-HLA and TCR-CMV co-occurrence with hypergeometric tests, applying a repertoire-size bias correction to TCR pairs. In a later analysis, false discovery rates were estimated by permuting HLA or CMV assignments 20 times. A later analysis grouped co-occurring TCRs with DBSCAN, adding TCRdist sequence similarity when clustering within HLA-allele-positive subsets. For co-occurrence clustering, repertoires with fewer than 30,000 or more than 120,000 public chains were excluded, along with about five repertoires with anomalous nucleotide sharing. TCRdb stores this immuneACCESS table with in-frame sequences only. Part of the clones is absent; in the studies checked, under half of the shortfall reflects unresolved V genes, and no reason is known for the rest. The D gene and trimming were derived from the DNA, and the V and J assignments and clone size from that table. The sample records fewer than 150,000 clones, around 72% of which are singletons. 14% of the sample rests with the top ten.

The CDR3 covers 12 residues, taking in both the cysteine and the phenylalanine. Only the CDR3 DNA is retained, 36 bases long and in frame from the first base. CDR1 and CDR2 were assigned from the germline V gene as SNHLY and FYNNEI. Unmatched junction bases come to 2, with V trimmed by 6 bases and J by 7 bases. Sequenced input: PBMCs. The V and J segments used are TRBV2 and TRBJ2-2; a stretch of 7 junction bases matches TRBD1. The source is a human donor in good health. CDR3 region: CASRTGFGELFF. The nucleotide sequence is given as TGTGCCAGCAGGACAGGGTTCGGGGAGCTGTTTTTT.